Described below is a single TCR beta chain sequence and its context. Its antigen is currently unknown. Losses at the gene ends were 0 bases for V and 7 bases for J; bases not matched to a gene: 8. The CDR3 is 16 amino acids. The germline V gene has CDR1 SGDLS and CDR2 YYNGEE. Authors' processing steps: Filtering differed since immunoSEQ provided only junctions, with no quality scores. TCRdb's table, derived via immunoSEQ multiplex PCR, lists solely in-frame clones and lacks some. The D gene and trimming were derived from the DNA, and the V and J assignments and clone size from that table. The repertoire has 650,000 to 700,000 clones, around 90% of them found once; the top ten carry more than 30%. The data are from a study of shared clonotypes between healthy human individuals. Study-level results: Sharing across four donors was highest in naive CD4 (approximately 5%) and lowest in memory CD8 (roughly 0.4%).

The chain is built from TRBV9 and TRBJ2-1, with 9 bases that match TRBD2. The material sequenced was memory CD8+ T cells from PBMCs. The subset here: CD45RO+ cells pooled with CCR7-negative TemRA cells. The receptor was derived from a young man in good health. Some clones in this sample may be carry-over from other donors' samples. The CDR3 bases are TGTGCCAGCAGCGTAGAGGGGACTAGCAGAGGGAATGAGCAGTTCTTC. Its translation: CASSVEGTSRGNEQFF.